These 20 T cell receptor beta chains were sequenced from one sample in a study of T cells in Graves' hyperthyroidism and ophthalmopathy. TCR beta CDR3 region amplification was performed from RNA transcripts. An initial round of RT-PCR targeting the TCR CDR3 relied on the HTBI primer set. TCRdb redid the calling of the multiplex PCR reads with MiXCR, one entry per CDR3 protein. The profile shows 700,000 or so distinct CDR3 sequences, about a sixth of them singletons. The sequenced sample consisted of blood. Every receptor here comes from a man aged 18 to 30 with Graves' hyperthyroidism.

In its sample, this clonotype was seen many times. The chain uses TRBV2 and TRBJ2-7; D is unresolved. Between the trimmed V and J ends, which lost 1 base and 3 bases, there was a span of 4 bases. The CDR3 sequence is 12 residues long. Germline V gives CDR1 SNHLY, CDR2 FYNNEI. CDR3 in amino acids: CASSEGHYEQYF. DNA of the CDR3: TGTGCCAGCAGTGAAGGACACTACGAGCAGTACTTC.

This clonotype has a handful of counts. The chain links TRBV30 to TRBJ2-7; D is perhaps TRBD1 or TRBD2 (5 bases each). This CDR3 has 13 residues. CDR1 and CDR2 from the germline V gene are GTSNPN and SVGIG (reference sequence). The germline V and J ends were trimmed by 4 bases and 3 bases, with 13 bases remaining between them. The CDR3 is CAWTGTAYYEQYF. CDR3 bases: TGTGCCTGGACCGGGACGGCATACTACGAGCAGTACTTC.

In its sample, this clonotype was seen many times. The rearrangement uses TRBV3-1 and TRBJ2-3; possible D gene TRBD2, 5 bases. The germline V and J ends were trimmed by 7 bases and 2 bases, with 13 bases remaining between them. CDR3 length equals 14 residues. Germline CDR1 reads LGHDT; CDR2 reads YNNKEL (reference sequence). CDR3 DNA sequence: TGTGCCAGCACCGCGACCGGGGTCACAGATACGCAGTATTTT. Protein: CASTATGVTDTQYF.

This clonotype turned up a few times. The chain recombines TRBV29-1 with TRBJ2-1; TRBD2 agrees at 9 bases. The trim removed 7 bases at V and 7 bases at J, leaving 20 bases unmatched. CDR1 SQVTM and CDR2 ANQGSEA come from the germline V gene. The CDR3 covers 17 residues. DNA of the CDR3: TGCAGCGCCGAGAGGCATATCGTAGCGGGAGTAAAGAATGAGCAGTTCTTC. This sequence encodes CSAERHIVAGVKNEQFF.

With regard to this clonotype: A much larger clone differs by one base, so this may be a read error. This sequence joins TRBV9 and TRBJ1-5; D perhaps matches TRBD1 (5 bases). Germline loops: CDR1 SGDLS, CDR2 YYNGEE. V was pared by 4 bases and J by 0 bases, with 11 bases between. This CDR3 has 15 residues. This chain's CDR3 is CASSPRDGSNQPQHF. In DNA form, the CDR3 reads TGTGCCAGCAGCCCGCGGGACGGTAGCAATCAGCCCCAGCATTTT.

The rearrangement joins TRBV19 to TRBJ2-6; the D call may be TRBD1 or TRBD2 (6 bases each). V dropped 3 bases and J dropped 0 bases, with 12 bases sitting between them. The CDR3 consists of 17 residues. Germline CDR1 LNHDA, CDR2 SQIVND (reference sequence). Here the CDR3 reads CASSITGAPSGANVLTF. CDR3 coding DNA: TGTGCCAGTAGTATCACGGGGGCTCCCTCTGGGGCCAACGTCCTGACTTTC.

Here the CDR3 reads CASSPSPGTDEKLFF. CDR3 nucleotides: TGTGCCAGCAGCCCAAGTCCCGGGACGGATGAAAAACTGTTTTTT. The chain combines TRBV5-5 with TRBJ1-4, with a weak D call TRBD1 (5 bases). The CDR3 is 15 residues long. Germline CDR1 is SGHKS and CDR2 is YYEKEE (reference sequence). The V end lost 4 bases, the J end lost 6 bases, and 16 bases lay between the germline ends.

Comment on this clonotype: Possible read error: a much larger clone is one base away. This likely comes from a read error, as the CDR3 has no conserved phenylalanine or tryptophan at its end. The chain links TRBV6-2 or TRBV6-3 to TRBJ1-1, with TRBD1 matching 7 bases. CDR1 and CDR2 (germline): MNHEY, SVGEGT. This CDR3 region has 14 residues. Trimming at V came to 6 bases and at J to 3 bases, leaving 7 bases not matched to a gene. CDR3 in amino acids: CASSNFRGDTEAFS. DNA of the CDR3: TGTGCCAGCAGCAACTTCAGGGGGGACACTGAAGCTTTCTCT.

This clonotype occurred many times. The chain combines TRBV3-1 with TRBJ1-1; D not resolved. V was clipped by 1 base and J by 4 bases, with 7 bases between them. The CDR3 sequence is 13 residues long. Germline V gene lookup returns CDR1 LGHDT and CDR2 YNNKEL (reference sequence). The CDR3 DNA is TGTGCCAGCAGCCAAGGGCGGAGCACTGAAGCTTTCTTT. Its translation is CASSQGRSTEAFF.

Written as DNA, the CDR3 is TGCGCCAGCAGCCAAGACTACCGGGGGCTTGGCAATCAGCCCCAGCATTTT. Translation: CASSQDYRGLGNQPQHF. V usage is TRBV4-1 and J usage is TRBJ1-5, with TRBD1 as a possible D gene (6 bases). The CDR3 loop spans 17 amino acids. V shed 0 bases and J shed 2 bases, with 14 bases lying between them. CDR1 and CDR2 (germline): MGHRA, YSYEKL.

The sample holds many counts of this clonotype. The J gene is TRBJ2-3, the V gene TRBV27; 12 bases map to TRBD2. Germline trimming cut 6 bases from V and 4 bases from J; bases unmatched to any gene: 5. The CDR3 is 15 residues long. Looked up from germline, CDR1 is MNHEY and CDR2 is SMNVEV (reference sequence). The CDR3 spells CASSPSGRASDTQYF. As DNA, the CDR3 is TGTGCCAGCAGCCCTAGCGGGAGGGCCTCAGATACGCAGTATTTT.

This clonotype appeared many times. The chain recombines TRBV28 with TRBJ2-5; unclear D gene. The CDR3 is made up of 15 amino acids. Per the germline V gene, CDR1 is MDHEN and CDR2 is SYDVKM. Trimming left V 4 bases short and J 1 base short, with 13 bases between. The CDR3 sequence is CASSSASTAQETQYF. The CDR3, as DNA: TGTGCCAGCAGTTCCGCTTCGACGGCCCAAGAGACCCAGTACTTC.

The genes are TRBV7-8 and TRBJ2-2, with TRBD2 as a possible D gene (6 bases). The CDR3 is 16 amino acids. In germline, CDR1 is SGHVS, CDR2 FQNEAQ. V was clipped by 4 bases and J by 4 bases, with 16 bases between them. The CDR3, as DNA: TGTGCCAGCAGCTCCGGGGCTAGCGCGATCACCGGGGAGCTGTTTTTT. Residues: CASSSGASAITGELFF.

This clonotype has at least ten counts. The chain employs TRBV11-2 and TRBJ2-5, with 9 positions matching TRBD1. The ends lost 0 bases at V and 1 base at J; junction bases unmatched: 3. This CDR3 contains 16 residues. Germline CDR1 is SGHAT and CDR2 is FQNNGV. CDR3 residues: CASSLEGQGIQETQYF. CDR3 in DNA: TGTGCCAGCAGCTTAGAAGGACAGGGGATCCAAGAGACCCAGTACTTC.

This clonotype was observed many times. As DNA, the CDR3 is TGCGCCAGCAGCCCCTATATCGCGGGAGGGCCGTTTGTGTACCACGAGCAGTACTTC. The encoded protein is CASSPYIAGGPFVYHEQYF. The chain employs TRBV5-1 and TRBJ2-7; 9 bases fit TRBD2. From germline, CDR1 is SGHRS and CDR2 YFSETQ. The CDR3 is 19 amino acids. The V and J ends lost 4 bases and 5 bases, in that order; junction bases with no gene match: 22.

With respect to this clonotype: A read error may explain this, as a much larger clone is one base away. The V and J genes are TRBV7-9 and TRBJ2-7; D uncertain. This CDR3 comprises 12 residues. The germline V gene has CDR1 SEHNR and CDR2 FQNEAQ (reference sequence). CDR3 in DNA: TGTACCAGCAGCTTAGGGTTACACGAGCAGTACTTC. It translates to CTSSLGLHEQYF.

The rearrangement joins TRBV2 to TRBJ2-5; D is unclear. Germline V gene lookup returns CDR1 SNHLY and CDR2 FYNNEI. Between the trimmed V and J ends, which lost 11 bases and 2 bases, there was a span of 15 bases. The CDR3 contains 13 residues. The CDR3 nucleotides read TGTGCCGCGGAACGTGGCATTCAAGAGACCCAGTACTTC. The encoded protein is CAAERGIQETQYF.

This clonotype was seen at least ten times. V gene TRBV10-3 combines with J gene TRBJ2-5, with unresolved D. V was shortened by 5 bases and J by 5 bases, with 6 bases between the two germline ends. This CDR3 is built from 11 residues. Germline assignment: CDR1 ENHRY and CDR2 SYGVKD. CDR3 protein: CAISSSETQYF. CDR3 in DNA: TGTGCCATCAGTTCCTCGGAGACCCAGTACTTC.

Many counts were recorded for this clonotype. The chain combines TRBV28 with TRBJ2-7; D not resolved. V shed 2 bases and J shed 4 bases, with 9 bases lying between them. The germline V gene has CDR1 MDHEN and CDR2 SYDVKM. The CDR3 contains 13 residues. CDR3 coding DNA: TGTGCCAGCAGTTTAAACTTCGGTTACGAGCAGTACTTC. It codes for CASSLNFGYEQYF.

This clonotype came up a few times. This sequence joins TRBV5-8 and TRBJ2-1; TRBD2 agrees at 10 bases. Per the germline V gene, CDR1 is SGHTS and CDR2 is YDEGEE. The CDR3 runs 16 residues. With 4 bases clipped from V and 2 bases from J, the junction kept 6 bases outside the gene matches. The CDR3 is CASSPITSGAYNEQFF. The DNA for the CDR3 is TGTGCCAGCAGCCCTATCACTAGCGGGGCCTACAATGAGCAGTTCTTC.